This entry lists 20 T cell receptor beta chains sequenced from one sample in a study of blood T cell repertoires in COVID-19. TCRdb keeps only in-frame clones here, not all; method: immunoSEQ multiplex PCR. The sample lists around 330,000 clones; 90% were seen once. The material sequenced was PBMCs or T cells enriched from blood (not recorded which). These receptors were obtained from a man aged 55 to 70 who had recovered from COVID-19.

The table lists this clone with a few counts. The chain uses TRBV12-3 or TRBV12-4 and TRBJ2-7; no reliable D call. The CDR3 is 13 residues long. V lost 3 bases to trimming and J lost 0 bases, with 6 bases between them. The CDR3 loop is CASSLSSSYEQYF. In DNA, the CDR3 is TGTGCCAGCAGTTTGTCTAGCTCCTACGAGCAGTACTTC.

V usage is TRBV10-2 and J usage is TRBJ1-1; TRBD1 agrees at 7 bases. Germline V gene lookup returns CDR1 WSHSY and CDR2 SAAADI. After removal of 6 bases from V and 2 bases from J, the junction contained 6 bases not matched to a gene. CDR3 length: 14 residues. CDR3 sequence: CASRMGQINTEAFF. In DNA form, the CDR3 reads TGCGCCAGCAGGATGGGACAGATTAACACTGAAGCTTTCTTT.

In this sample, this clone turned up a few times. Other DNA variants within this sample encode the same CDR3. This sequence joins TRBV12-3 or TRBV12-4 and TRBJ1-5; D is perhaps TRBD1 (5 bases). The V end lost 6 bases, the J end lost 5 bases, and 8 bases lay between the germline ends. The CDR3 is 12 residues long. The CDR3 nucleotides read TGTGCCAGCAGCGACAGATATCAGCCCCAGCATTTT. Amino acid sequence: CASSDRYQPQHF.

The rearrangement uses TRBV7-9 and TRBJ2-7, with 10 positions matching TRBD1. Trimming took 5 bases from V and 4 from J; bases not matched to a gene: 8. The CDR3 length is 15 residues. Germline CDR1 reads SEHNR; CDR2 reads FQNEAQ (reference sequence). The CDR3: CASSVGTGDLYEQYF. The CDR3 nucleotides read TGTGCCAGCAGCGTGGGGACAGGGGATCTTTACGAGCAGTACTTC.

The rearrangement joins TRBV5-1 to TRBJ2-5; 8 bases are a match to TRBD2. The CDR3 runs to 15 residues. Germline loops: CDR1 SGHRS, CDR2 YFSETQ. V dropped 7 bases and J dropped 3; count of bases not matched to a gene: 11. The chain's CDR3 is CASSGGSGGKETQYF. The CDR3 coding sequence is TGCGCCAGCTCTGGGGGCAGCGGGGGAAAAGAGACCCAGTACTTC.

The chain has TRBV27 and TRBJ2-7, with 12 bases identical to TRBD2. CDR1 and CDR2 (germline): MNHEY, SMNVEV (reference sequence). This CDR3 has 14 residues. Trimming cost V 5 bases and J 4 bases; bases outside gene matches: 3. The CDR3 sequence is CASSHGLAGYEQYF. The CDR3 coding sequence is TGTGCCAGCAGTCACGGACTAGCGGGGTACGAGCAGTACTTC.

The chain uses TRBV9 and TRBJ2-5, with 12 bases fitting TRBD2. The V segment lost 3 bases and the J segment 2 bases; nucleotides outside the gene matches: 5. CDR1 and CDR2 (germline): SGDLS, YYNGEE. The length of the CDR3 is 16 residues. The CDR3 DNA reads TGTGCCAGCAGCGCCGGACTAGCGGGAATTCAAGAGACCCAGTACTTC. Translating gives CASSAGLAGIQETQYF.

CDR3 coding DNA: TGTGCCATCAGTGGCTCTTTAGTCCCTGAGCAGTACTTC. Translation gives CAISGSLVPEQYF. The V and J genes are TRBV10-3 and TRBJ2-7; D gene uncertain. V was clipped by 4 bases and J by 7 bases, with 14 bases between them. Per the germline V gene, CDR1 is ENHRY and CDR2 is SYGVKD. The CDR3 spans 13 residues.

The genes are TRBV4-1 and TRBJ1-1, with TRBD1 matching over 7 bases. V trimming: 3 bases; J trimming: 7 bases; junction bases outside the gene matches: 11. The CDR3 covers 15 residues. The germline V gene encodes CDR1 MGHRA and CDR2 YSYEKL. The CDR3 reads CASSQPLRDRNEAFF. CDR3 sequence (DNA): TGCGCCAGCAGCCAGCCACTCCGGGACAGAAATGAAGCTTTCTTT.

The chain employs TRBV10-3 and TRBJ1-1; 8 bases are shared with TRBD1. The CDR3 loop spans 14 amino acids. CDR1 and CDR2 from the germline V gene are ENHRY and SYGVKD. Germline trimming cut 7 bases from V and 4 bases from J; bases unmatched to any gene: 8. CDR3 nucleotide sequence: TGTGCCATCAAAAAACAGGGGGAGGGCACTGAAGCTTTCTTT. The encoded protein is CAIKKQGEGTEAFF.

V gene TRBV4-3 combines with J gene TRBJ1-6, with D perhaps matching TRBD1 (6 bases). Between the trimmed V and J ends, which lost 0 bases and 9 bases, there was a span of 12 bases. CDR1 and CDR2 (germline): LGHNA, YSLEER. The CDR3 runs to 15 residues. The chain's CDR3 is CASSQDYRVGSPLHF. In DNA form, the CDR3 reads TGCGCCAGCAGCCAAGATTACAGGGTCGGTTCACCCCTCCACTTT.

This chain links TRBV18 with TRBJ1-2, with D possibly matching TRBD1 (5 bases). Germline CDR1 KGHSH, CDR2 LQKENI. The CDR3 extends over 14 amino acids. V shed 2 bases and J shed 4 bases, with 11 bases lying between them. CDR3 sequence reads: CASSPLEGSYGYTF. The DNA of the CDR3 is TGTGCCAGCTCACCATTGGAGGGGAGCTATGGCTACACCTTC.

The chain recombines TRBV18 with TRBJ1-2; maybe TRBD1 (6 bases). CDR3 length equals 15 residues. Germline assignment: CDR1 KGHSH and CDR2 LQKENI. V was pared by 2 bases and J by 3 bases, with 13 bases between. The CDR3 DNA follows: TGTGCCAGCTCACCATTTCCGGGACAAGACTATGGCTACACCTTC. It translates to CASSPFPGQDYGYTF.

The gene calls are TRBV2 and TRBJ1-1; TRBD1 matches at 8 bases. The trim removed 6 bases at V and 0 bases at J, leaving 12 bases unmatched. The CDR3 spans 17 residues. Germline assignment: CDR1 SNHLY and CDR2 FYNNEI. CDR3 sequence reads: CASSATGAWDLNTEAFF. In nucleotides, the CDR3 is TGTGCCAGCAGCGCGACAGGGGCCTGGGACTTGAACACTGAAGCTTTCTTT.

The chain couples TRBV7-9 to TRBJ1-2, with TRBD1 matching 7 bases. V lost 5 bases, J lost 4 bases, and 13 bases stayed unmatched. CDR1 and CDR2 (germline): SEHNR, FQNEAQ (reference sequence). The CDR3 consists of 16 residues. This chain's CDR3 is CASSPPVRQGAYGYTF. The CDR3 region has the DNA TGTGCCAGCAGCCCCCCCGTGAGACAGGGAGCCTATGGCTACACCTTC.

In nucleotides, the CDR3 is TGTGCCAGCAGCTTAGAGTACCTCCTAGGCTCTGGGGCCAACGTCCTGACTTTC. It specifies CASSLEYLLGSGANVLTF. V usage is TRBV7-9 and J usage is TRBJ2-6; D remains unclear. V was trimmed by 1 base and J by 0 bases, leaving 13 bases between them. This CDR3 region has 18 residues. Germline CDR1 SEHNR, CDR2 FQNEAQ (reference sequence). Complete variable domain (other parts from reference TRBV7-9 and TRBJ2-6): DTGVSQNPRHKITKRGQNVTFRCDPISEHNRLYWYRQTLGQGPEFLTYFQNEAQLEKSRLLSDRFSAERPKGSFSTLEIQRTEQGDSAMYLCASSLEYLLGSGANVLTFGAGSRLTVL.

This clone was observed once. The chain carries TRBV6-1 and TRBJ2-3; a possible D gene is TRBD2 (5 bases). The V gene's germline CDR1 is MNHNS and CDR2 SASEGT. V shed 1 base and J shed 2 bases, with 16 bases lying between them. The CDR3 runs to 17 residues. CDR3 residues: CASSEEPTRGYTDTQYF. CDR3 bases: TGTGCCAGCAGTGAAGAGCCTACTCGCGGGTACACAGATACGCAGTATTTT.

About this clone: A junction end diverges from the germline sequence, so it may reflect a read error. The rearrangement links TRBV7-7 to TRBJ2-1, with 13 bases matching TRBD2. Germline values: CDR1 SSHAT, CDR2 FNYEAQ (reference sequence). The CDR3 contains 16 residues. The CDR3 DNA reads as TGTGCTAGCAGCTCCGAACTAGCGGGAGGGCGGAATGAGCAGTTCTTC. It specifies CASSSELAGGRNEQFF.

The rearrangement joins TRBV5-1 to TRBJ2-7, with 10 bases lining up with TRBD2. CDR3 length: 15 amino acids. The ends lost 4 bases at V and 2 bases at J; junction bases unmatched: 6. Per germline, CDR1 SGHRS and CDR2 YFSETQ. The CDR3 region is CASSGGLAWAYEQYF. CDR3 sequence (DNA): TGCGCCAGCAGCGGGGGACTAGCGTGGGCCTACGAGCAGTACTTC.

This clone was recorded only once. The chain carries TRBV30 and TRBJ2-5; TRBD2 matches 14 bases. The CDR3 length is 17 residues. The germline V gene encodes CDR1 GTSNPN and CDR2 SVGIG (reference sequence). V dropped 5 bases and J dropped 5; count of bases not matched to a gene: 13. DNA of the CDR3: TGTGCCTGGCGTAACAGACTAGCGGGGGGGCCCCGGGAGACCCAGTACTTC. It translates to CAWRNRLAGGPRETQYF.